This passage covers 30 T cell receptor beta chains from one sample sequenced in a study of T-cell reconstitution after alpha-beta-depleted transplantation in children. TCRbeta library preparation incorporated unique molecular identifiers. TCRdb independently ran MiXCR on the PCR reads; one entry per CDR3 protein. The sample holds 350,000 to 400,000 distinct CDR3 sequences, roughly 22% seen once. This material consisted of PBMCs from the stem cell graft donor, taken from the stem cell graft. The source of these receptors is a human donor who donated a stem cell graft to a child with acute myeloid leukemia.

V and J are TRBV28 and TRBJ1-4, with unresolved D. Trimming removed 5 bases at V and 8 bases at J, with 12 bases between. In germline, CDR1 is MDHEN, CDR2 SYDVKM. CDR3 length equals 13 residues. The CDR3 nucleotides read TGTGCCAGCAGTCCCCGGCCCTGGGAAAAACTGTTTTTT. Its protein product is CASSPRPWEKLFF.

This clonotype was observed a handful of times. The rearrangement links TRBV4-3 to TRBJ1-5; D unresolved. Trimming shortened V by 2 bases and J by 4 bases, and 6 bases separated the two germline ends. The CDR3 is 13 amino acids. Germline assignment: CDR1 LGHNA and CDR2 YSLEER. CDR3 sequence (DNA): TGCGCCAGCAGCCAATTCCCGAATCAGCCCCAGCATTTT. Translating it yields CASSQFPNQPQHF.

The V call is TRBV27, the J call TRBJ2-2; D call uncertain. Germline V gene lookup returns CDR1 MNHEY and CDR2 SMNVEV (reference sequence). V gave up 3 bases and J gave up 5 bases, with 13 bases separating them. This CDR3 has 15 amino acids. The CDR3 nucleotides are TGTGCCAGCAGTTTTATATCGATGGGGACCGGGGAGCTGTTTTTT. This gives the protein CASSFISMGTGELFF.

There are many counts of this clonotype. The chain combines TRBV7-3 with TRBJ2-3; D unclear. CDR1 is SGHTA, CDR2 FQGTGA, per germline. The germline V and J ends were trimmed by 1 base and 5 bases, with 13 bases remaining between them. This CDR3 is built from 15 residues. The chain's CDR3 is CASSLSGVVGDTQYF. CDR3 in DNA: TGTGCCAGCAGCTTAAGTGGGGTGGTGGGAGATACGCAGTATTTT.

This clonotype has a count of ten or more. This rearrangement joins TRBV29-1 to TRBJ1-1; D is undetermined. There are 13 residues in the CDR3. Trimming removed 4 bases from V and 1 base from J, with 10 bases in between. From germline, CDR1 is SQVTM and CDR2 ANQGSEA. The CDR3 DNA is TGCAGCGTTGCTGTATTTGAGAACACTGAAGCTTTCTTT. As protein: CSVAVFENTEAFF.

The CDR3 sequence: CATSRERHRNYEQYF. The CDR3 DNA follows: TGTGCCACCAGCAGGGAACGACACAGGAACTACGAGCAGTACTTC. This rearrangement joins TRBV15 to TRBJ2-7, with a weak D call TRBD1 (5 bases). Germline CDR1 LNHNV, CDR2 YYDKDF (reference sequence). The V end lost 3 bases, the J end lost 3 bases, and 15 bases lay between the germline ends. This CDR3 contains 15 residues.

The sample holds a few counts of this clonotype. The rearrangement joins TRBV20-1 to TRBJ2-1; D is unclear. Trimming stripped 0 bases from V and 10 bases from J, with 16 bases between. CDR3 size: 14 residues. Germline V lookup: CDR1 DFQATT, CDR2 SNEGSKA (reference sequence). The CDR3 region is CSARDVAAIGEQFF. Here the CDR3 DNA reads TGCAGTGCTAGAGATGTAGCCGCAATCGGGGAGCAGTTCTTC.

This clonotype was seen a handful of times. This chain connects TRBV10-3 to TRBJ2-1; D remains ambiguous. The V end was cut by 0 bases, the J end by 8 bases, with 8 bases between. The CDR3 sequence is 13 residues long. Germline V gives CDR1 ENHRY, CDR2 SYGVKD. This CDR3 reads CAISESIGHEQFF. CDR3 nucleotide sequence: TGTGCCATCAGTGAGTCGATAGGCCATGAGCAGTTCTTC.

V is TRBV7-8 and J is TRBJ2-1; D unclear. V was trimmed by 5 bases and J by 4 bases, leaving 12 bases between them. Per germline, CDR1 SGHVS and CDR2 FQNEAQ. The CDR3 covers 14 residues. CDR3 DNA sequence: TGTGCCAGCAGCCCGCCGCGGCTATACAATGAGCAGTTCTTC. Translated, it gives CASSPPRLYNEQFF.

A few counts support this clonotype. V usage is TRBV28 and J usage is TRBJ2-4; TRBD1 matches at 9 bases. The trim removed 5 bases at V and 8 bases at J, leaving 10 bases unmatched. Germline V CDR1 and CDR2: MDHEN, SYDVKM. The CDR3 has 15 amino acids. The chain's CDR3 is CASSPRRDRVDIQYF. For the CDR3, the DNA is TGTGCCAGCAGTCCGCGCCGGGACAGGGTCGACATTCAGTACTTC.

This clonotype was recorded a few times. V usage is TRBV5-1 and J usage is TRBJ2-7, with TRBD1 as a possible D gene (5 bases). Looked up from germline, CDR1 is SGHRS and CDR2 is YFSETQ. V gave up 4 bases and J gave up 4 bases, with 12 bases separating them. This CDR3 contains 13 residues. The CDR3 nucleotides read TGCGCCAGCAGCCAGCAGGGTAGTTACGAGCAGTACTTC. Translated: CASSQQGSYEQYF.

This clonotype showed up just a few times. CDR3 nucleotide sequence: TGCAGCGTCTTTGTAGGGGGCAGGGTGAGCTCCTACGAGCAGTACTTC. Amino acid sequence: CSVFVGGRVSSYEQYF. The V and J genes are TRBV29-1 and TRBJ2-7, with 7 bases that match TRBD1. V shed 6 bases and J 0 bases; nucleotides not matched to a gene: 14. Per germline, CDR1 SQVTM and CDR2 ANQGSEA. The CDR3 length is 16 residues.

CDR3 residues: CASSLEWTSGISPYEQYF. DNA for the CDR3: TGCGCCAGCAGCTTGGAATGGACTAGCGGGATTAGTCCCTACGAGCAGTACTTC. V gene TRBV5-1 combines with J gene TRBJ2-7; the match to TRBD2 covers 12 bases. CDR1 is SGHRS, CDR2 YFSETQ, per germline. Germline trimming cut 0 bases from V and 2 bases from J; bases unmatched to any gene: 9. The CDR3 spans 18 residues. Full variable domain (rest looked up from reference TRBV5-1 and TRBJ2-7): KAGVTQTPRYLIKTRGQQVTLSCSPISGHRSVSWYQQTPGQGLQFLFEYFSETQRNKGNFPGRFSGRQFSNSRSEMNVSTLELGDSALYLCASSLEWTSGISPYEQYFGPGTRLTVT.

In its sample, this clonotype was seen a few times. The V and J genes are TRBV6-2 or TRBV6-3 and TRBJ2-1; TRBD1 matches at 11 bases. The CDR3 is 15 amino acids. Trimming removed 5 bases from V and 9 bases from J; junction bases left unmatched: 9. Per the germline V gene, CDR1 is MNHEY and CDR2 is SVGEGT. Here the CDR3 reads CASSPPRGQGGEQFF. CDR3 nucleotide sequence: TGTGCCAGCAGTCCTCCCAGGGGACAGGGGGGTGAGCAGTTCTTC.

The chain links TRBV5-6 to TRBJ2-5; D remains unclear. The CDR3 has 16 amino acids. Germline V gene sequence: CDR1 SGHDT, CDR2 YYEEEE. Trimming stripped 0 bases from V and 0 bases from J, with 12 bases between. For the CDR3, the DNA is TGTGCCAGCAGCTTGGGGTCCCATCCGTACCAAGAGACCCAGTACTTC. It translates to CASSLGSHPYQETQYF. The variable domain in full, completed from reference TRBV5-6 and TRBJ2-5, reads DAGVTQSPTHLIKTRGQQVTLRCSPKSGHDTVSWYQQALGQGPQFIFQYYEEEERQRGNFPDRFSGHQFPNYSSELNVNALLLGDSALYLCASSLGSHPYQETQYFGPGTRLLVL.

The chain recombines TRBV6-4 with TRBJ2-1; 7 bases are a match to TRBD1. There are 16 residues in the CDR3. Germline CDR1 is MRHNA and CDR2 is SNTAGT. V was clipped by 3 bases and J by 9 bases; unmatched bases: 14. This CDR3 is CASSESGTAGYGEQFF. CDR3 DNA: TGTGCCAGCAGTGAGTCCGGGACAGCAGGCTACGGTGAGCAGTTCTTC.

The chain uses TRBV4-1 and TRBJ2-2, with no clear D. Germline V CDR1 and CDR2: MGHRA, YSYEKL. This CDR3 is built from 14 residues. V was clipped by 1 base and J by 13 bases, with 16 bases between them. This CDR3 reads CASSQGAGPLGLFF. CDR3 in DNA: TGCGCCAGCAGCCAAGGGGCAGGCCCCCTCGGGCTGTTTTTT.

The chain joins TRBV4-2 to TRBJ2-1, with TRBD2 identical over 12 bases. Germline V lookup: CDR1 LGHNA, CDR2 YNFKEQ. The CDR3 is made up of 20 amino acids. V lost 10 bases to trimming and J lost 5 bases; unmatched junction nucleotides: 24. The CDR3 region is CAMGPGMSGGRLAGDNEQFF. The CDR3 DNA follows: TGTGCCATGGGCCCCGGGATGTCAGGGGGCAGACTAGCGGGAGACAATGAGCAGTTCTTC.

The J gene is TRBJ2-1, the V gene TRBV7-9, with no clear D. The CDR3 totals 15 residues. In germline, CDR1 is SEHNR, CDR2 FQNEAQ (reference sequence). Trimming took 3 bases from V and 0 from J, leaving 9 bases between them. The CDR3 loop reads CASSFLRSSYNEQFF. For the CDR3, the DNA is TGTGCCAGCAGCTTCCTCCGGAGCTCCTACAATGAGCAGTTCTTC.

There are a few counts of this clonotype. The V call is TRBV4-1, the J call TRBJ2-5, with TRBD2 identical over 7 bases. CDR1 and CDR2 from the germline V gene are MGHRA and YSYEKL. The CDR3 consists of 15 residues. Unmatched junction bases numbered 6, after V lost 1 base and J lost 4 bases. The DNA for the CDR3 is TGCGCCAGCAGCCAAGTTGGCGGGAGTTTAGAGACCCAGTACTTC. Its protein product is CASSQVGGSLETQYF.

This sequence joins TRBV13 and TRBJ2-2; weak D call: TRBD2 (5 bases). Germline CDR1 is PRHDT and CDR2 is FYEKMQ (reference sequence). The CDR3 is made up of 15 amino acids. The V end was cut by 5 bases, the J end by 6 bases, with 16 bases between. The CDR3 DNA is TGTGCCAGCAGCCCCAGCGGTATGATCTCCGGGGAGCTGTTTTTT. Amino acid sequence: CASSPSGMISGELFF.

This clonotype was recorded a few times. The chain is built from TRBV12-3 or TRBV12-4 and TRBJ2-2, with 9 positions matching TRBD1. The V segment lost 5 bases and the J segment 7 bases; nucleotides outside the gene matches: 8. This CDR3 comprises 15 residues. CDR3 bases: TGTGCCAGCAGTGCCCGGACAGGGGCGGGCGGGGAGCTGTTTTTT. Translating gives CASSARTGAGGELFF.

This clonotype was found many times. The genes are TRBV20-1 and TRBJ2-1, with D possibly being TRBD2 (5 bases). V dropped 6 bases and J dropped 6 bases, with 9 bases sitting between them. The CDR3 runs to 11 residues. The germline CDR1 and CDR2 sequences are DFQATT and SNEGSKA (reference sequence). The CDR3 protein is CSAMLANEQFF. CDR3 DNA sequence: TGCAGTGCGATGCTAGCCAATGAGCAGTTCTTC.

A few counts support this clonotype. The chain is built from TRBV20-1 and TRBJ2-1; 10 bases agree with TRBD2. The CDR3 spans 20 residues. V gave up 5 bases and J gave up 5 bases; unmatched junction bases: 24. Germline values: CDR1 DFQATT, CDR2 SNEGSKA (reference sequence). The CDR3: CSAWPSLSGRAVPTDNEQFF. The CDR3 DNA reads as TGCAGTGCTTGGCCAAGCTTAAGCGGGAGGGCCGTCCCTACAGACAATGAGCAGTTCTTC.

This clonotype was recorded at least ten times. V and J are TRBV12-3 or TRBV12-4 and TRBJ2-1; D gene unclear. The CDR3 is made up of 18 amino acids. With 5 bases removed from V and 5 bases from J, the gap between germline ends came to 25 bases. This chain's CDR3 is CASSPTFVSEGWDNEQFF. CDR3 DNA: TGTGCCAGCAGTCCGACGTTTGTGAGTGAAGGGTGGGACAATGAGCAGTTCTTC.

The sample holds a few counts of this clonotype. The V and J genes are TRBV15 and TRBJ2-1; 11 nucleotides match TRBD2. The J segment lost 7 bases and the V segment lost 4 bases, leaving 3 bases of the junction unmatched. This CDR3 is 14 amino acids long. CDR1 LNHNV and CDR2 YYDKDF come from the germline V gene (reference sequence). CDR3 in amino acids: CATSMGLAANEQFF. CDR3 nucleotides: TGTGCCACCAGCATGGGACTAGCGGCGAATGAGCAGTTCTTC.

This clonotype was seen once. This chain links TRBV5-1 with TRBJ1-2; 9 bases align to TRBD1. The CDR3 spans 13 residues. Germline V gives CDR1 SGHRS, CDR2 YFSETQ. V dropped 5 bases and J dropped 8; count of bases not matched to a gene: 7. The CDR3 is CASSYDRGYGYTF. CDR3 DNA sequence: TGCGCCAGCAGTTACGACAGGGGGTACGGCTACACCTTC.

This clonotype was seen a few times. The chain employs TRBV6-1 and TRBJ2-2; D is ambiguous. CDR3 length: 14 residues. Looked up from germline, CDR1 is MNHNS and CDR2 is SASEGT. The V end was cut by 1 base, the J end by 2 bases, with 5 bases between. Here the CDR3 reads CASSEGRNTGELFF. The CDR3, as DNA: TGTGCCAGCAGTGAAGGTAGAAACACCGGGGAGCTGTTTTTT.

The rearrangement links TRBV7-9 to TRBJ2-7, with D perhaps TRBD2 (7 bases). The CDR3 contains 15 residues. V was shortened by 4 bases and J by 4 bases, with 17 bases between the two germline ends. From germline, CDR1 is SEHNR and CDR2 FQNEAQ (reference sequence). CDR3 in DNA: TGTGCCAGCAGCTCGGGGGGACAAACGAAATACGAGCAGTACTTC. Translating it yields CASSSGGQTKYEQYF.

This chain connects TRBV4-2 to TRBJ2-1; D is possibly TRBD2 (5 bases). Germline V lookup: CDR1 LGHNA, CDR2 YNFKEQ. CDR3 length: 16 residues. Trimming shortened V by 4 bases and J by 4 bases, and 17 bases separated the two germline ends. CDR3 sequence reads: CASSPPLAGVYNEQFF. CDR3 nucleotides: TGTGCCAGCAGCCCCCCTCTGGCGGGTGTTTACAATGAGCAGTTCTTC.